This passage covers 7 T cell receptor beta chains from one sample sequenced in a study of CD8+CD57+ T cells in acquired aplastic anemia (dated by TCRdb to the late 2010s). TCRdb names Illumina HiSeq 2000 as the instrument used. TCR beta VDJ combination and CDR3 sequence profiling used genomic DNA as the template. TCRdb reanalyzed the raw reads on its own, using fastp at Q25 for trimming and MiXCR for clone calling, and kept in-frame beta chains. Records with the same CDR3 protein are collapsed into one entry carrying the most frequent genes and DNA. Counted in this sample were approximately 270,000 distinct CDR3 sequences; 55% to 60% of them appeared once. The ten largest make up under 8.5% of the sample. Input material: sorted CD4+, CD8+, or CD8+CD57+ T cells (not recorded which) from PBMCs. The receptors were gathered from a human donor with severe aplastic anemia or a healthy control (not recorded which).

This clonotype was found a few times. This sequence joins TRBV5-1 and TRBJ2-2; D may be TRBD1 (6 bases). Germline CDR1 reads SGHRS; CDR2 reads YFSETQ. The CDR3 runs 14 residues. V was pared by 1 base and J by 6 bases, with 10 bases between. CDR3 nucleotide sequence: TGCGCCAGCAGCTTGTCAGGGGCATCCGGGGAGCTGTTTTTT. Its protein is CASSLSGASGELFF. The whole variable domain, remainder taken from reference TRBV5-1 and TRBJ2-2, is KAGVTQTPRYLIKTRGQQVTLSCSPISGHRSVSWYQQTPGQGLQFLFEYFSETQRNKGNFPGRFSGRQFSNSRSEMNVSTLELGDSALYLCASSLSGASGELFFGEGSRLTVL.

V usage is TRBV7-2 and J usage is TRBJ1-4; 8 nucleotides align to TRBD1. Germline V gene data show CDR1 as SGHTA and CDR2 as FQGNSA. With 1 base clipped from V and 1 base from J, the junction kept 2 bases outside the gene matches. This CDR3 region has 16 residues. The DNA of the CDR3 is TGTGCCAGCAGCTTAGACGGGACAGGAACTAATGAAAAACTGTTTTTT. Its translation is CASSLDGTGTNEKLFF.

The chain links TRBV7-9 to TRBJ1-2, with TRBD1 matching over 9 bases. The V gene end was trimmed by 5 bases and the J gene end by 4 bases; junction bases not matched to a gene: 14. Per the germline V gene, CDR1 is SEHNR and CDR2 is FQNEAQ (reference sequence). The CDR3 is 17 amino acids. The CDR3 region has the DNA TGTGCCAGCAGCCAGAGGACAGGGGACGACGAAACCTATGGCTACACCTTC. This translates into CASSQRTGDDETYGYTF.

This chain joins TRBV2 and TRBJ2-7, with D tentatively TRBD1 or TRBD2 (5 bases each). The germline CDR1 and CDR2 sequences are SNHLY and FYNNEI. Trimming stripped 6 bases from V and 4 bases from J, with 16 bases between. CDR3 length equals 14 residues. CDR3 protein: CASSLLGVRYEQYF. CDR3 DNA sequence: TGTGCCAGCAGCCTCCTGGGGGTAAGGTACGAGCAGTACTTC. Together with reference TRBV2 and TRBJ2-7, the CDR3 gives the full variable domain: EPEVTQTPSHQVTQMGQEVILRCVPISNHLYFYWYRQILGQKVEFLVSFYNNEISEKSEIFDDQFSVERPDGSNFTLKIRSTKLEDSAMYFCASSLLGVRYEQYFGPGTRLTVT.

The table lists this clonotype with a few counts. The genes are TRBV20-1 and TRBJ1-1, with D possibly being TRBD1 (6 bases). V gave up 6 bases and J gave up 4 bases, with 15 bases separating them. Germline CDR1 is DFQATT and CDR2 is SNEGSKA (reference sequence). The CDR3 totals 13 residues. Written as DNA, the CDR3 is TGCAGTGCCAAGACCACAGGGTCCACTGAAGCTTTCTTT. Translation gives CSAKTTGSTEAFF.

The J gene is TRBJ2-7, the V gene TRBV3-1; D ambiguous. The germline V and J ends were trimmed by 4 bases and 2 bases, with 21 bases remaining between them. CDR1 is LGHDT, CDR2 YNNKEL, per germline (reference sequence). The CDR3 contains 17 residues. The DNA of the CDR3 is TGTGCCAGCAGCCCCACCCACCTTCGCACCGGGCCCTACGAGCAGTACTTC. Protein product: CASSPTHLRTGPYEQYF.

The chain employs TRBV30 and TRBJ1-1, with D perhaps TRBD1 (6 bases). Germline CDR1 and CDR2: GTSNPN and SVGIG (reference sequence). CDR3 size: 13 residues. Trimming stripped 1 base from V and 8 bases from J, with 14 bases between. CDR3 sequence reads: CAWSGRGEYEAFF. The CDR3, as DNA: TGTGCCTGGAGTGGTAGGGGGGAATACGAAGCTTTCTTT.